This T cell receptor (beta chain) stems from a study of regulatory T cells (dated by TCRdb to 2016 to 2019). Notes on the research overall: Between CD3G-deficient patients and healthy controls, the study compared T-cell receptor beta repertoires in sorted regulatory T cells, conventional CD4+ T cells and CD8+ T cells.

Every CD3G-deficient patient showed evidence of autoimmunity, and the autoimmunity was more severe in two of the patients. Patients ranged from 2 to 39 years of age at testing and had reduced naive and increased memory CD4+ and CD8+ T-cell proportions. CD4+ cells were FACS-sorted into CD25-high CD127-low regulatory T cells and CD25-low CD127-high conventional CD4+ T cells. Roughly 6 individuals with CD3G deficiency were included in the patient group. An international network of physicians across the United States, Europe and Asia provided the patient samples and clinical data. Peripheral blood mononuclear cells were isolated by Ficoll density separation. The multiplex PCR used 52 forward TRBV primers and 13 reverse TRBJ primers, with assay-based and computational corrections for amplification bias. Rearranged TRB loci were amplified from genomic DNA by multiplex PCR within the immunoSEQ assay. Sequencing of the TRB amplicons was done on an Illumina HiSeq platform. Turning to the authors' computational methods: Custom algorithms error-filtered the raw sequences and aligned them to reference gene sequences, after which the immunoSEQ online tools were used for analysis. The frequencies of productive and nonproductive TRB rearrangements were evaluated among unique sequences as well as among total sequences. Assessment of potential self-reactivity relied on the hydrophobicity of positions 6 and 7 in the TRB CDR3, along with their amino acid composition. Group comparisons used t tests, Mann-Whitney tests or two-way ANOVA run in Prism software. TCRdb obtained this table from immuneACCESS and retained in-frame rearrangements with V and J assigned. These tables miss some clones; where compared with another copy, unresolved V genes account for less than half of the shortfall, and the remainder is unexplained. For V, J and clone size, that table is used; D and trimming come from the DNA. The sample profile shows 30,000 to 40,000 clones; about 91% of them were found once. Of the sample, 2.4% is held by the ten largest clones.

Study-wide findings and limitations: Enrichment for hydrophobic residues at CDR3 positions 6 and 7 was found in conventional CD4+ T cells from CD3G-deficient patients, suggesting more self-reactive specificities. Patient repertoires showed restricted unique TRB V-J pairs and skewed V and J gene usage, most marked in regulatory T cells.

Remarks on this clone: It has no known antigen specificity. Base qualities are not recorded, but no much larger clone differs from it by a single base.

The material sequenced was conventional CD4+ T cells sorted from blood. The TCR was taken from a person between 18 and 30 years old with CD3G deficiency.

At the DNA level, the sequence is TGTGCCAGCAGCCCCTGGACAGGGATTGATACGCAGTATTTT. Its protein product is CASSPWTGIDTQYF. The chain was built from TRBV11-2 and TRBJ2-3; 8 junctional bases match TRBD1. V has 5 bases trimmed and J has 6 bases trimmed; junction bases matching no gene number 7. Inclusive of the bounding cysteine and phenylalanine, the CDR3 is 14 residues long. The retained sequence is limited to the CDR3, 42 bases, with the frame set at the first base. The germline V gene provides CDR1 SGHAT and CDR2 FQNNGV.